Each of the 31 T cell receptor beta chains below was sequenced from the same sample in a study of yellow fever vaccine responses in identical twins. Via MiXCR, TCRdb re-called the RT-PCR reads, giving one row per CDR3 protein. This sample has 350 to 450 distinct CDR3 sequences; 50% to 65% occur once, and the top ten carry around 20%. The source material was T cells from blood (PBMCs), unsorted or a sorted subset (not recorded which), sampled before or after yellow fever vaccination (not recorded which). The receptors come from a female donor who received the yellow fever vaccine.

This chain joins TRBV6-5 and TRBJ1-2; D is unresolved. The V and J ends lost 0 bases and 4 bases respectively, with 15 bases between them. The germline V gene encodes CDR1 MNHEY and CDR2 SVGAGI. The CDR3 totals 16 residues. The CDR3 is CASSYSTGVGSYGYTF. As DNA, the CDR3 is TGTGCCAGCAGTTACTCGACTGGGGTAGGGAGCTATGGCTACACCTTC.

The rearrangement links TRBV23-1 to TRBJ1-3; the D gene is possibly TRBD1 (5 bases). TRBV23-1 is given ORF status, its function remaining uncertain. This CDR3 is built from 16 residues. V was cut by 3 bases and J by 0 bases, with 12 bases left in between. The DNA of the CDR3 is TGCGCCAGCAGTCAGTCCACGGGGGACTCTGGAAACACCATATATTTT. This encodes CASSQSTGDSGNTIYF.

V usage is TRBV25-1 and J usage is TRBJ2-1; TRBD2 aligns across 11 bases. The CDR3 runs 16 residues. CDR1 is MGHDK and CDR2 is SYGVNS in the germline V gene. With 1 base clipped from V and 5 bases from J, the junction kept 4 bases outside the gene matches. The CDR3 coding sequence is TGTGCCAGCAGTGAATGGGGGACTAGCGGCCACAATGAGCAGTTCTTC. Its protein product is CASSEWGTSGHNEQFF.

This chain links TRBV23-1 with TRBJ1-2, with D perhaps TRBD1 (6 bases). TRBV23-1 is an ORF; its function is uncertain. This CDR3 is 15 amino acids long. V gave up 0 bases and J gave up 7 bases, with 15 bases separating them. As DNA, the CDR3 is TGCGCCAGCAGTCAATCGGACAGAAGGTCCTTTGGCTACACCTTC. This gives the protein CASSQSDRRSFGYTF.

The chain recombines TRBV6-2 or TRBV6-3 with TRBJ2-7, with D perhaps TRBD1 (6 bases). V gave up 8 bases and J gave up 3 bases, with 11 bases separating them. The germline V gene encodes CDR1 MNHEY and CDR2 SVGEGT. The CDR3 sequence is 12 residues long. The CDR3 sequence: CASATGGYEQYV. The CDR3 DNA sequence: TGTGCCAGCGCGACAGGTGGCTACGAGCAGTACGTC.

The chain recombines TRBV7-6 with TRBJ2-1; 7 nucleotides match TRBD2. Germline values: CDR1 SGHVS, CDR2 FNYEAQ. The CDR3 totals 15 residues. V shed 5 bases, J shed 2 bases, and the junction held 6 bases outside the gene matches. For the CDR3, the DNA is TGTGCCAGCAGCCTGGGCGGGGGAGCCTACAATGAGCAGTTCTTC. Its translation: CASSLGGGAYNEQFF.

About this clonotype itself: One base away lies a much larger clone, so this may be a sequencing read error. V is TRBV6-5 and J is TRBJ1-1; 8 positions agree with TRBD1. The germline V gene encodes CDR1 MNHEY and CDR2 SVGAGI. The CDR3 is 13 amino acids. In DNA, the CDR3 is TGTGCCAGCAGTTACCAGGGGGCAACTGAAGCTATCTTT. Its protein is CASSYQGATEAIF.

The table lists this clonotype with a count of one. This chain links TRBV3-1 with TRBJ1-1; no clear D. The length of the CDR3 is 13 residues. CDR1 and CDR2 from the germline V gene are LGHDT and YNNKEL (reference sequence). V shed 3 bases and J shed 5 bases, with 10 bases lying between them. The CDR3 loop is CASSQVQRTEAFF. The CDR3 coding sequence is TGTGCCAGCAGCCAGGTCCAAAGGACTGAAGCTTTCTTT.

This clonotype was detected a few times. V gene TRBV23-1 combines with J gene TRBJ1-2; weak D call: TRBD1 (5 bases). TRBV23-1 is an ORF; its function is uncertain. This CDR3 region has 16 residues. Trimming took 6 bases from V and 4 from J, leaving 21 bases between them. The CDR3 loop is CASRSHDSPKIYGYTF. Written as DNA, the CDR3 is TGCGCCAGCAGGTCCCACGACAGCCCTAAGATCTATGGCTACACCTTC.

The chain combines TRBV23-1 with TRBJ1-1; no definite D call. TRBV23-1 is known as an ORF, though its function is uncertain. CDR3 length equals 14 residues. The V and J ends lost 0 bases and 8 bases respectively, with 13 bases between them. CDR3 protein: CASSQSSQCGEAFF. Here the CDR3 DNA reads TGCGCCAGCAGTCAATCGTCACAGTGCGGGGAAGCTTTCTTT.

The chain links TRBV4-1 to TRBJ1-2; D gene unclear. V was cut by 0 bases and J by 8 bases, with 10 bases left in between. The CDR3 totals 13 residues. The germline CDR1 and CDR2 sequences are MGHRA and YSYEKL. CDR3 region: CASSQELQTGYTF. As DNA, the CDR3 is TGCGCCAGCAGCCAAGAGCTGCAGACGGGCTACACCTTC.

This clonotype was counted only a few times. V usage is TRBV4-1 and J usage is TRBJ1-1; TRBD1 is a possible D gene (5 bases). This CDR3 has 16 residues. Trimming stripped 3 bases from V and 0 bases from J, with 14 bases between. Germline CDR1 MGHRA, CDR2 YSYEKL. CDR3 in DNA: TGCGCCAGCAGCCAGGGGGACGGAGACATGAACACTGAAGCTTTCTTT. The encoded protein is CASSQGDGDMNTEAFF.

This clonotype was seen a few times. The J gene is TRBJ1-1, the V gene TRBV10-3, with TRBD1 as a possible D gene (6 bases). V was cut by 0 bases and J by 2 bases, with 10 bases left in between. The CDR3 sequence is 15 residues long. Germline values: CDR1 ENHRY, CDR2 SYGVKD. DNA for the CDR3: TGTGCCATCAGTGAGTCCTTCAGGGGTAACACTGAAGCTTTCTTT. This encodes CAISESFRGNTEAFF.

This clonotype was counted a few times. The chain has TRBV4-3 and TRBJ1-5; the D is unclear. The CDR3 sequence is 13 residues long. The V end lost 1 base, the J end lost 6 bases, and 7 bases lay between the germline ends. CDR1 and CDR2 (germline): LGHNA, YSLEER. The CDR3 nucleotides are TGCGCCAGCAGCCAAGGGGTGAGTCAGCCCCAGCATTTT. The encoded protein is CASSQGVSQPQHF.

This chain uses TRBV6-5 with TRBJ1-1, with 9 bases lining up with TRBD1. Germline-derived CDR1 and CDR2 are MNHEY and SVGAGI. This CDR3 has 13 residues. V was clipped by 7 bases and J by 7 bases; unmatched bases: 7. The CDR3 here is CASKKQGASEAFF. CDR3 nucleotide sequence: TGTGCCAGCAAAAAACAGGGGGCGAGTGAAGCTTTCTTT.

The V call is TRBV4-1, the J call TRBJ2-5; 8 positions agree with TRBD2. Germline V gene lookup returns CDR1 MGHRA and CDR2 YSYEKL. The CDR3 is 15 residues long. With 1 base clipped from V and 3 bases from J, the junction kept 4 bases outside the gene matches. CDR3 amino acids: CASSQGGTRKETQYF. CDR3 DNA sequence: TGCGCCAGCAGCCAAGGAGGGACTAGAAAAGAGACCCAGTACTTC.

Here the CDR3 reads CASSESGTGNTEAFF. Here the CDR3 DNA reads TGCGCCAGCAGTGAGTCCGGGACAGGGAACACTGAAGCTTTCTTT. V usage is TRBV10-1 and J usage is TRBJ1-1; 8 bases are a match to TRBD1. Germline V gene lookup returns CDR1 WNHNN and CDR2 SYGVQD (reference sequence). The V gene end was trimmed by 0 bases and the J gene end by 1 base; junction bases not matched to a gene: 1. This CDR3 region has 15 residues.

In its sample, this clonotype was seen a few times. V and J are TRBV23-1 and TRBJ1-1; 7 nucleotides match TRBD1. TRBV23-1 is placed among ORFs of uncertain function. This CDR3 is built from 15 residues. V lost 2 bases, J lost 1 base, and 4 bases stayed unmatched. The CDR3 loop is CASSQNQGGNTEAFF. The CDR3 coding sequence is TGCGCCAGCAGTCAAAATCAGGGGGGGAACACTGAAGCTTTCTTT.

Here the CDR3 reads CASHQGTTTNEQFF. The CDR3 bases are TGTGCCAGCCATCAGGGTACTACGACCAATGAGCAGTTCTTC. V gene TRBV18 combines with J gene TRBJ2-1, with D possibly being TRBD1 (5 bases). The CDR3 runs to 14 residues. CDR1 KGHSH and CDR2 LQKENI come from the germline V gene. The germline V and J ends were trimmed by 8 bases and 6 bases, with 17 bases remaining between them.

The chain uses TRBV11-2 and TRBJ2-1; TRBD2 aligns across 12 bases. This CDR3 has 17 residues. V was clipped by 5 bases and J by 7 bases; unmatched bases: 12. Germline CDR1 reads SGHAT; CDR2 reads FQNNGV. In DNA form, the CDR3 reads TGTGCCAGCAGCCCACCCCTCACTAGCGGGAGGAGTAATGAGCAGTTCTTC. Amino acid sequence: CASSPPLTSGRSNEQFF. Using reference TRBV11-2 and TRBJ2-1 for the parts outside the CDR3, the full variable domain is EAGVAQSPRYKIIEKRQSVAFWCNPISGHATLYWYQQILGQGPKLLIQFQNNGVVDDSQLPKDRFSAERLKGVDSTLKIQPAKLEDSAVYLCASSPPLTSGRSNEQFFGPGTRLTVL.

A remark on this clonotype: One end of the junction is discordant with germline, which a read error may explain. J is TRBJ1-5 and V is TRBV23-1; D unresolved. TRBV23-1 is an open reading frame whose function is uncertain. This CDR3 comprises 12 residues. CDR3: CASSPPNLPQHF. For the CDR3, the DNA is TGCGCCAGCAGTCCCCCCAATCTGCCCCAGCATTTT.

The V and J genes are TRBV11-1 and TRBJ1-1, with no clear D. The CDR3 sequence is 13 residues long. Germline V CDR1 and CDR2: SGHAT, FQDESV (reference sequence). V lost 2 bases and J lost 1, with 5 bases in between. DNA of the CDR3: TGTGCCAGCAGCTTACAGCAGAACACTGAAGCTTTCTTT. Protein: CASSLQQNTEAFF.

This clonotype was detected only a few times. The chain combines TRBV29-1 with TRBJ1-5, with unresolved D. Trimming shortened V by 4 bases and J by 3 bases, and 7 bases separated the two germline ends. Germline V lookup: CDR1 SQVTM, CDR2 ANQGSEA. This CDR3 region has 12 residues. The CDR3 DNA reads as TGCAGCGTTGGTGGCAACAATCAGCCCCAGCATTTT. Residues: CSVGGNNQPQHF.

The chain joins TRBV2 to TRBJ1-1; D might be TRBD1 (5 bases). Germline CDR1 reads SNHLY; CDR2 reads FYNNEI. This CDR3 is built from 13 residues. With 7 bases removed from V and 3 bases from J, the gap between germline ends came to 12 bases. The CDR3 spells CASKTEPDTEAFF. Here the CDR3 DNA reads TGTGCCAGCAAGACAGAGCCAGACACTGAAGCTTTCTTT.

The genes are TRBV10-3 and TRBJ1-3; D is ambiguous. Germline lookup yields CDR1 ENHRY and CDR2 SYGVKD. The CDR3 runs 14 residues. The ends were cut back, 3 bases at V and 0 bases at J, with 6 bases in the middle. CDR3: CAISDDGSGNTIYF. The DNA for the CDR3 is TGTGCCATCAGTGACGATGGCTCTGGAAACACCATATATTTT.

The chain combines TRBV12-3 or TRBV12-4 with TRBJ2-1; 9 nucleotides align to TRBD2. The trim removed 6 bases at V and 4 bases at J, leaving 13 bases unmatched. This CDR3 is 17 amino acids long. This CDR3 reads CASREGPSGVRYNEQFF. CDR3 sequence (DNA): TGTGCCAGCAGGGAGGGACCTAGCGGGGTGAGATACAATGAGCAGTTCTTC.

V gene TRBV3-1 combines with J gene TRBJ2-1, with TRBD2 matching over 8 bases. The V and J ends lost 4 bases and 9 bases, in that order; junction bases with no gene match: 8. Per the germline V gene, CDR1 is LGHDT and CDR2 is YNNKEL (reference sequence). The CDR3 length is 14 residues. CDR3 nucleotides: TGTGCCAGCAGCCCCTCGGGGGGGGCGGGTGAGCAGTTCTTC. This sequence encodes CASSPSGGAGEQFF.

This clonotype was seen a handful of times. This chain joins TRBV30 and TRBJ1-5; 12 nucleotides line up with TRBD1. CDR1 and CDR2 from the germline V gene are GTSNPN and SVGIG (reference sequence). Trimming cost V 5 bases and J 5 bases; bases outside gene matches: 1. The CDR3 has 13 residues. In DNA, the CDR3 is TGTGCCTGGGGGACAGGGGGCCATCAGCCCCAGCATTTT. Residues: CAWGTGGHQPQHF.

This clonotype has just one count. This rearrangement joins TRBV29-1 to TRBJ2-7; 7 nucleotides align to TRBD2. This CDR3 comprises 12 residues. J lost 0 bases, V lost 8 bases, and 4 bases had no gene match. Looked up from germline, CDR1 is SQVTM and CDR2 is ANQGSEA. CDR3 DNA: TGCAGCATCACTAGCGACTCCTACGAGCAGTACTTC. Residues: CSITSDSYEQYF.

In this sample, this clonotype turned up a few times. The rearrangement links TRBV5-1 to TRBJ1-2, with D perhaps TRBD1 (5 bases). The germline gives CDR1 SGHRS, CDR2 YFSETQ. The CDR3 is made up of 14 amino acids. Trimming took 1 base from V and 4 from J, leaving 11 bases between them. Here the CDR3 reads CASSLIGALYGYTF. The CDR3 region has the DNA TGCGCCAGCAGCTTGATAGGGGCCCTCTATGGCTACACCTTC.

V gene TRBV23-1 combines with J gene TRBJ1-2; no reliable D call. TRBV23-1 is identified as an open reading frame with a role that is uncertain. Between the trimmed V and J ends, which lost 6 bases and 8 bases, there was a span of 7 bases. CDR3 length: 10 residues. The CDR3 coding sequence is TGCGCCAGCAGGGTACCCGGCTACACCTTC. Its protein product is CASRVPGYTF.